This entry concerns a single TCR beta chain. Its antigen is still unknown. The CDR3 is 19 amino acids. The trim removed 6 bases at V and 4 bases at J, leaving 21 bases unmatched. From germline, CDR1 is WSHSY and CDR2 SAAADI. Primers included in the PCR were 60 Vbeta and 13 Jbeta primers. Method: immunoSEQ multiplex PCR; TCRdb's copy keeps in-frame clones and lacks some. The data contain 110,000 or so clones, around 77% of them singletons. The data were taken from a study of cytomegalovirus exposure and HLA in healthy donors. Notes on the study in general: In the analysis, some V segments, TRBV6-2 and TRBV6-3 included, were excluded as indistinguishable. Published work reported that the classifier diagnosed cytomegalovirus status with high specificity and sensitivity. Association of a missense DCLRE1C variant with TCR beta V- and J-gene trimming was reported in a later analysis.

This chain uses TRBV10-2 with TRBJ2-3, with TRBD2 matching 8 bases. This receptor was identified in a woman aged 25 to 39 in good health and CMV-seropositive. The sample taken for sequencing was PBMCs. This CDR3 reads CASSLGEGGGPLSPDTQYF. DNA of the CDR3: TGCGCCAGCAGCTTGGGCGAGGGCGGGGGGCCCCTTTCGCCAGATACGCAGTATTTT.